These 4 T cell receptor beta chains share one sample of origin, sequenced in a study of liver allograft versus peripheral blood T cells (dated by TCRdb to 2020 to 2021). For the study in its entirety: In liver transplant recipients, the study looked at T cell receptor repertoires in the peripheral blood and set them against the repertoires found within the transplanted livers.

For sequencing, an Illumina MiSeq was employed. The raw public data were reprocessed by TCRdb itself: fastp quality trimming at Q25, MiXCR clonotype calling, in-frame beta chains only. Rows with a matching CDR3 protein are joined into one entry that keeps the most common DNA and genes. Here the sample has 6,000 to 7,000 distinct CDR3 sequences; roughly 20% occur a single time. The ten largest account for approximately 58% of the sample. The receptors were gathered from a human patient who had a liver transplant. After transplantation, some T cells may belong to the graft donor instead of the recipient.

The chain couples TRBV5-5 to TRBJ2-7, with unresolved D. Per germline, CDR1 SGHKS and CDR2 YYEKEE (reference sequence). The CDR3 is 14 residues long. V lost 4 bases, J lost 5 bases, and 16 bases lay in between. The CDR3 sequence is CASSPVVRVHEQYF. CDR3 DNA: TGTGCCAGCAGCCCCGTAGTAAGGGTGCACGAGCAGTACTTC.

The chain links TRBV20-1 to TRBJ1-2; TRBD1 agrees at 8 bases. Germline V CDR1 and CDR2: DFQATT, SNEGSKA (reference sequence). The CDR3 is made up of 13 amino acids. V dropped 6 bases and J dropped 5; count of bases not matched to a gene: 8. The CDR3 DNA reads TGCAGTGCCTGGGGACAGGATCTTTATGGCTACACCTTC. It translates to CSAWGQDLYGYTF.

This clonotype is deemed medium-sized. This chain's CDR3 is CASSLAVRGTEAFF. The CDR3 DNA sequence: TGTGCCAGCAGTTTGGCTGTCAGGGGCACTGAAGCTTTCTTT. This chain joins TRBV27 and TRBJ1-1, with a possible D match to TRBD1 (6 bases). In germline, CDR1 is MNHEY, CDR2 SMNVEV (reference sequence). V was clipped by 3 bases and J by 4 bases, with 12 bases between them. CDR3 length: 14 amino acids.

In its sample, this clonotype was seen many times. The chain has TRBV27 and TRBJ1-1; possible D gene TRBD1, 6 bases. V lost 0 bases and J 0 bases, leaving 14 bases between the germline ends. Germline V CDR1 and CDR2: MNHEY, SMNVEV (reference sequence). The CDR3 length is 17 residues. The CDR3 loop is CASSLSTGAPMNTEAFF. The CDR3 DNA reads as TGTGCCAGCAGTTTATCGACGGGGGCCCCGATGAACACTGAAGCTTTCTTT.